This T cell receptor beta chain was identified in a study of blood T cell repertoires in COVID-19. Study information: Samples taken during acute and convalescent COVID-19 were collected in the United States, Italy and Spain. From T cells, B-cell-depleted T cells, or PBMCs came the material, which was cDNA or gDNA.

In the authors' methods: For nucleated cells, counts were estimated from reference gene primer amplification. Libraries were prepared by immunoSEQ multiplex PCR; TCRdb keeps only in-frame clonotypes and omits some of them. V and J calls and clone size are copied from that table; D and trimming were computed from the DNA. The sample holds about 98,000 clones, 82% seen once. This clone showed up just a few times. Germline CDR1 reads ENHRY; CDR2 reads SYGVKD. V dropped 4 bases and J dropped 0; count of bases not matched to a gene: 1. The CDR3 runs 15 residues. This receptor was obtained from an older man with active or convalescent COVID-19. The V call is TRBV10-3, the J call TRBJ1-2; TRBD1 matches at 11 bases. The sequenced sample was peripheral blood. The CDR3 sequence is CAISGGQGANYGYTF. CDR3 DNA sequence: TGTGCCATCAGTGGGGGACAGGGGGCTAACTATGGCTACACCTTC.